This is a list of T cell receptor beta chains from one sample in a study of spatial heterogeneity in lung cancer. TCRdb ran MiXCR on the 5' RACE reads and lists one entry per CDR3 protein. The data hold 35,000 to 55,000 distinct CDR3 sequences, with about 6.8% observed a single time. Sequenced here: PBMCs, sampled at surgery. These receptors originate from a female donor with early-stage non-small cell lung cancer. Both conserved end residues are part of each CDR3. The order of the fields is D gene, J gene, clone size, V gene, CDR3 protein, CDR3 DNA. The D gene is left open where the match is weak. Not every row has a clone size; where given, it reads once, few, many or a size class.

- | TRBJ1-1 | few | TRBV20-1 | CSAGAPEAFF | TGCAGTGCTGGGGCCCCTGAAGCTTTCTTT
TRBD2 | TRBJ2-1 | few | TRBV27 | CASSARLAGGPLLHYNEQFF | TGTGCCAGCAGCGCTCGACTAGCGGGGGGGCCCCTCTTACATTACAATGAGCAGTTCTTC
TRBD2 | TRBJ2-1 | - | TRBV6-4 | CASSQTSGPSSYNEQFF | TGTGCCAGCAGTCAGACTAGCGGGCCAAGCTCCTACAATGAGCAGTTCTTC
- | TRBJ2-3 | few | TRBV5-1 | CASSPGGSTDTQYF | TGCGCCAGCAGCCCCGGGGGCAGCACAGATACGCAGTATTTT
TRBD2 | TRBJ2-5 | many | TRBV19 | CASKTSGASLETQYF | TGTGCCAGTAAGACTAGCGGGGCCTCCTTGGAGACCCAGTACTTC
- | TRBJ2-7 | many | TRBV18 | CASSPSGSTYEQYF | TGTGCCAGCTCACCATCGGGATCCACCTACGAGCAGTACTTC
TRBD1 | TRBJ1-5 | many | TRBV28 | CASWDRVIQPQHF | TGTGCCAGCTGGGACAGGGTAATCCAGCCCCAGCATTTT
TRBD1 | TRBJ2-7 | many | TRBV11-3 | CASSKRPGGSYEQYF | TGTGCCAGCAGCAAAAGGCCAGGGGGCTCCTACGAGCAGTACTTC
TRBD2 | TRBJ2-1 | few | TRBV18 | CASSPETSGIAQFF | TGTGCCAGCTCACCAGAGACTAGCGGGATCGCGCAGTTCTTC
- | TRBJ2-7 | many | TRBV6-5 | CASSYPHYGGYEQYF | TGTGCCAGCAGTTACCCTCATTATGGGGGTTACGAGCAGTACTTC
- | TRBJ1-2 | few | TRBV7-2 | CASSFSGTGSIGYTF | TGTGCCAGCAGCTTTAGTGGGACGGGAAGTATCGGCTACACCTTC
- | TRBJ2-3 | many | TRBV6-5 | CASSEGGSSSTDTQYF | TGTGCCAGCAGTGAAGGGGGTTCTAGTAGCACAGATACGCAGTATTTT
TRBD2 | TRBJ2-3 | many | TRBV15 | CATSRGTSADTQYF | TGTGCCACCAGCAGAGGGACTAGCGCAGATACGCAGTATTTT
- | TRBJ2-3 | many | TRBV5-1 | CASSLDSTDTQYF | TGCGCCAGCAGCTTGGACAGCACAGATACGCAGTATTTT
TRBD1 | TRBJ1-6 | - | TRBV7-2 | CASSLARIRTGVLFYNSPLHF | TGTGCCAGCAGCTTAGCGAGGATCAGAACAGGGGTCCTTTTCTACAATTCACCCCTCCACTTT
- | TRBJ1-3 | many | TRBV4-1 | CASSQGFRQVVSGNTIYF | TGCGCCAGCAGCCAAGGGTTCAGGCAGGTCGTCTCTGGAAACACCATATATTTT
TRBD2 | TRBJ2-6 | many | TRBV3-1 | CASSQGIAAGALRGANVLTF | TGTGCCAGCAGCCAAGGGATCGCAGCGGGGGCCCTGAGGGGGGCCAACGTCCTGACTTTC